Listed below are T cell receptor beta chains from one sample, sequenced in a study of blood T cell repertoires in COVID-19. Profiling relied on immunoSEQ multiplex PCR, and the TCRdb table lists in-frame clones only, not all of them. The sample has about 74,000 clones, around 90% seen once. Sequencing was done on a sample of peripheral blood. Receptors originate from a woman aged 55-75 years with active COVID-19. The CDR3 runs from the conserved cysteine through the conserved F or W. The D gene is left open where the match is weak. The size field is filled for only some rows; it gives once, few, many or a size class.

j_call d_call v_call clone_size cdr3_aa cdr3_nt
TRBJ1-1 NA TRBV19 NA CASTSKQGATEAFF TGTGCCAGTACGTCCAAACAGGGCGCGACTGAAGCTTTCTTT
TRBJ2-5 NA TRBV19 NA CASSSLPGAQETQYF TGTGCCAGTAGTTCACTTCCAGGGGCCCAAGAGACCCAGTACTTC
TRBJ2-5 TRBD1 TRBV7-9 NA CASSRTGGIQETQYF TGTGCCAGCAGCCGGACAGGGGGCATTCAAGAGACCCAGTACTTC
TRBJ2-3 NA TRBV5-1 NA CASRGTVTDTQYF TGCGCCAGCCGGGGGACAGTCACAGATACGCAGTATTTT
TRBJ2-2 TRBD1 TRBV5-1 once CASSLDRSGTGELFF TGCGCCAGCAGCCTGGACAGGTCTGGCACCGGGGAGCTGTTTTTT
TRBJ2-3 TRBD2 TRBV28 NA CASSLPGTGGDTQYF TGTGCCAGCAGTCTACCCGGGACGGGGGGGGATACGCAGTATTTT
TRBJ2-1 NA TRBV5-4 NA CASSYGGPNNEQFF TGTGCCAGCAGCTACGGGGGACCTAACAATGAGCAGTTCTTC
TRBJ2-1 TRBD2 TRBV6-4 NA CASRPGLASDSSYNEQFF TGTGCCAGCAGGCCGGGACTAGCTTCCGATAGCTCCTACAATGAGCAGTTCTTC
TRBJ2-3 NA TRBV11-3 NA CASSLGSGDTQYF TGTGCCAGCAGCTTAGGGAGTGGAGATACGCAGTATTTT
TRBJ1-5 NA TRBV28 NA CASSLQGNSNQPQHF TGTGCCAGCAGTTTACAGGGAAACAGCAATCAGCCCCAGCATTTT
TRBJ1-1 NA TRBV27 NA CASMPWGRRTEAFF TGTGCCAGCATGCCCTGGGGGCGACGCACTGAAGCTTTCTTT
TRBJ1-4 NA TRBV5-1 NA CASSLAGRDIEKLFF TGCGCCAGCAGCTTGGCTGGCAGGGATATCGAAAAACTGTTTTTT
TRBJ2-1 TRBD2 TRBV19 NA CASSLHLGTSGGWDISSYNEQFF TGTGCCAGTAGTTTACATCTTGGGACTAGCGGAGGTTGGGATATTAGCTCCTACAATGAGCAGTTCTTC
TRBJ1-3 NA TRBV19 NA CASSSVPVTVGGTIYF TGTGCCAGTAGTAGCGTTCCGGTAACAGTCGGGGGCACCATATATTTT
TRBJ1-5 NA TRBV28 NA CASIGGANQPQHF TGTGCCAGCATAGGGGGGGCCAATCAGCCCCAGCATTTT
TRBJ2-5 TRBD2 TRBV6-6 NA CASRGLAWETQYF TGTGCCAGCAGAGGACTAGCTTGGGAGACCCAGTACTTC
TRBJ2-3 TRBD2 TRBV12-5 NA CASGLVLSAGVSDTQYF TGTGCTAGTGGTTTGGTACTTTCTGCGGGAGTATCAGATACGCAGTATTTT
TRBJ2-7 NA TRBV2 NA CASRLGGGEHYEQYF TGTGCCAGCAGGTTGGGAGGGGGAGAGCACTACGAGCAGTACTTC
TRBJ1-5 TRBD1 TRBV7-9 NA CASSRTGSQPQHF TGTGCCAGCAGCAGGACAGGGAGTCAGCCCCAGCATTTT
TRBJ2-7 NA TRBV28 NA CASSTALAEQYF TGTGCCAGCAGCACGGCCTTAGCCGAGCAGTACTTC
TRBJ2-6 TRBD2 TRBV4-1 NA CASSQVPSGSSGANVLTF TGCGCCAGCAGCCAGGTCCCTAGCGGGAGTTCTGGGGCCAACGTCCTGACTTTC
TRBJ1-5 TRBD1 TRBV19 NA CASSGTGVLNQPQHF TGTGCCAGTAGTGGGACAGGGGTTCTCAATCAGCCCCAGCATTTT